This T cell receptor (beta chain) came from a study of T-cell reconstitution after alpha-beta-depleted transplantation in children. TCRbeta library preparation incorporated unique molecular identifiers. A single record per CDR3 protein comes from TCRdb applying MiXCR to the PCR reads. The sample carries 500,000 or so distinct CDR3 sequences, 30% to 35% recorded once. The CDR3 loop spans 15 amino acids. V lost 7 bases to trimming and J lost 1 base, with 16 bases between them. Germline V gene data show CDR1 as SEHNR and CDR2 as FQNEAQ (reference sequence). This sequence originates from a human donor who donated a stem cell graft to a child with aplastic anemia. The chain is built from TRBV7-9 and TRBJ1-1, with D possibly matching TRBD1 (5 bases). The input for sequencing was PBMCs from the stem cell graft donor, taken from the stem cell graft. This CDR3 is CASTLSGQGNTEAFF. For the CDR3, the DNA is TGTGCCAGCACCCTGAGTGGTCAGGGGAACACTGAAGCTTTCTTT.